What follows are 18 T cell receptor beta chains derived from one specimen sequenced in a study of OX40 agonist ivuxolimab in advanced cancers. This table comes from immunoSEQ multiplex PCR, and its TCRdb copy is limited to in-frame clones, with some not included. Of 15,000 to 20,000 clones listed, 80% to 90% are singletons. The material was CD4+ or CD8+ T cells sorted from blood, obtained in a trial of the OX40 agonist ivuxolimab. The receptors shown here come from an adult with an advanced solid tumor such as melanoma, head and neck, liver or kidney cancer.

The V and J genes are TRBV19 and TRBJ1-5; a possible D gene is TRBD1 (6 bases). Per the germline V gene, CDR1 is LNHDA and CDR2 is SQIVND (reference sequence). Trimming took 8 bases from V and 2 from J, leaving 13 bases between them. The CDR3 extends over 14 amino acids. The CDR3 region is CASRLGGGNQPQHF. The CDR3 nucleotides are TGTGCCAGTCGCCTCGGGGGCGGCAATCAGCCCCAGCATTTT.

The chain uses TRBV5-6 and TRBJ2-7, with TRBD1 identical over 10 bases. Unmatched junction bases numbered 3, after V lost 3 bases and J lost 6 bases. In germline, CDR1 is SGHDT, CDR2 YYEEEE. This CDR3 region has 13 residues. The CDR3 reads CASSSTGGGEQYF. The CDR3 region has the DNA TGTGCCAGCAGCTCGACAGGGGGCGGCGAGCAGTACTTC. Together with reference TRBV5-6 and TRBJ2-7, the CDR3 gives the full variable domain: DAGVTQSPTHLIKTRGQQVTLRCSPKSGHDTVSWYQQALGQGPQFIFQYYEEEERQRGNFPDRFSGHQFPNYSSELNVNALLLGDSALYLCASSSTGGGEQYFGPGTRLTVT.

This chain uses TRBV28 with TRBJ1-2; possible D gene TRBD1, 6 bases. This CDR3 is built from 16 residues. V shed 6 bases and J shed 0 bases, with 17 bases lying between them. Germline V gives CDR1 MDHEN, CDR2 SYDVKM. The CDR3: CASRQATGGANYGYTF. CDR3 bases: TGTGCCAGCAGACAAGCGACAGGCGGTGCTAACTATGGCTACACCTTC.

The J gene is TRBJ2-1, the V gene TRBV7-9; 11 nucleotides agree with TRBD2. The CDR3 extends over 15 amino acids. The germline V gene encodes CDR1 SEHNR and CDR2 FQNEAQ (reference sequence). V shed 10 bases and J 5 bases; nucleotides not matched to a gene: 10. The CDR3 DNA follows: TGTGCCAACCCCCGTTTAGCGGGGGGGGACAATGAGCAGTTCTTC. Its translation: CANPRLAGGDNEQFF.

V and J are TRBV11-1 and TRBJ2-3; D possibly corresponds to TRBD2 (5 bases). Trimming took off 4 bases at V and 9 bases at J, with 11 bases between the two ends. Germline V lookup: CDR1 SGHAT, CDR2 FQDESV (reference sequence). The CDR3 runs 12 residues. The CDR3 DNA reads as TGTGCCAGCAGCTCACTAGTTGACACGCAGTATTTT. Translation gives CASSSLVDTQYF.

V gene TRBV7-9 combines with J gene TRBJ2-7; 8 nucleotides agree with TRBD1. There are 14 residues in the CDR3. V lost 3 bases and J lost 4; bases outside the gene matches: 5. Germline values: CDR1 SEHNR, CDR2 FQNEAQ (reference sequence). In nucleotides, the CDR3 is TGTGCCAGCAGCTTGGCGGACAGGGAATACGAGCAGTACTTC. Translated, it gives CASSLADREYEQYF.

V gene TRBV29-1 combines with J gene TRBJ1-1, with unresolved D. The CDR3 runs to 11 residues. Germline CDR1 SQVTM, CDR2 ANQGSEA. With 5 bases removed from V and 1 base from J, the gap between germline ends came to 5 bases. The CDR3 DNA reads TGCAGCGTTCCGGGGAACACTGAAGCTTTCTTT. Its translation: CSVPGNTEAFF.

The gene calls are TRBV6-4 and TRBJ2-3, with D possibly TRBD2 on 6 matching bases. Trimming stripped 0 bases from V and 2 bases from J, with 9 bases between. Germline CDR1 reads MRHNA; CDR2 reads SNTAGT. The CDR3 is made up of 15 amino acids. The CDR3 is CASSDSGGNTDTQYF. In DNA form, the CDR3 reads TGTGCCAGCAGTGACTCGGGGGGTAACACAGATACGCAGTATTTT.

V and J are TRBV7-6 and TRBJ2-1; 8 bases agree with TRBD2. Germline V gene data show CDR1 as SGHVS and CDR2 as FNYEAQ. The junction had 5 bases not matched to a gene; V was cut back by 3 bases and J by 7 bases. The CDR3 length is 14 residues. CDR3 amino acids: CASSFRGGPNEQFF. Here the CDR3 DNA reads TGTGCCAGCAGCTTCCGGGGGGGCCCGAATGAGCAGTTCTTC.

This chain uses TRBV11-2 with TRBJ2-7; 9 bases are shared with TRBD1. J gave up 6 bases and V 5 bases, and 8 bases lay outside the gene matches. The CDR3 runs to 14 residues. CDR1 and CDR2 from the germline V gene are SGHAT and FQNNGV. For the CDR3, the DNA is TGTGCCAGCAGCCTACCCGGGACAGGGAGCGAGCAGTACTTC. Its protein is CASSLPGTGSEQYF.

CDR3 coding DNA: TGTGCCAGCAGCTTCCACGGCAGAACCTACGAGCAGTACTTC. This encodes CASSFHGRTYEQYF. V gene TRBV5-4 combines with J gene TRBJ2-7; D remains ambiguous. Looked up from germline, CDR1 is SGHNT and CDR2 is YYREEE (reference sequence). The CDR3 spans 14 residues. The ends were cut back, 2 bases at V and 2 bases at J, with 11 bases in the middle.

The V call is TRBV7-9, the J call TRBJ1-2, with D possibly being TRBD1 (5 bases). Trimming shortened V by 6 bases and J by 1 base, and 21 bases separated the two germline ends. This CDR3 region has 17 residues. Germline V gene lookup returns CDR1 SEHNR and CDR2 FQNEAQ (reference sequence). CDR3 amino acids: CASRSLRTGTDNYGYTF. CDR3 DNA: TGTGCCAGCAGATCTCTAAGAACCGGGACGGATAACTATGGCTACACCTTC. Filled out from reference TRBV7-9 and TRBJ1-2, the complete variable domain reads DTGVSQNPRHKITKRGQNVTFRCDPISEHNRLYWYRQTLGQGPEFLTYFQNEAQLEKSRLLSDRFSAERPKGSFSTLEIQRTEQGDSAMYLCASRSLRTGTDNYGYTFGSGTRLTVV.

This chain connects TRBV6-1 to TRBJ2-4, with D hard to call. There are 16 residues in the CDR3. With 2 bases removed from V and 0 bases from J, the gap between germline ends came to 11 bases. In germline, CDR1 is MNHNS, CDR2 SASEGT. CDR3 amino acids: CASSEWGFGAKNIQYF. The CDR3 region has the DNA TGTGCCAGCAGTGAATGGGGATTCGGAGCCAAAAACATTCAGTACTTC.

The chain joins TRBV7-7 to TRBJ2-7; D ambiguous. The CDR3 extends over 13 amino acids. The V end was cut by 1 base, the J end by 6 bases, with 10 bases between. Per germline, CDR1 SSHAT and CDR2 FNYEAQ (reference sequence). CDR3 sequence (DNA): TGTGCCAGCAGCTTAGGGCCCGAAGGCGAGCAGTACTTC. Its translation: CASSLGPEGEQYF. Drawing the rest from reference TRBV7-7 and TRBJ2-7, the complete variable domain is GAGVSQSPRYKVTKRGQDVTLRCDPISSHATLYWYQQALGQGPEFLTYFNYEAQPDKSGLPSDRFSAERPEGSISTLTIQRTEQRDSAMYRCASSLGPEGEQYFGPGTRLTVT.

The V and J genes are TRBV5-4 and TRBJ2-7, with TRBD2 as a possible D gene (5 bases). V lost 5 bases to trimming and J lost 5 bases, with 11 bases between them. The CDR3 runs to 12 residues. The germline gives CDR1 SGHNT, CDR2 YYREEE (reference sequence). DNA for the CDR3: TGTGCCAGCAGAGGAGGATCGGACGAGCAGTACTTC. Its protein is CASRGGSDEQYF. The complete variable domain, with remaining parts taken from reference TRBV5-4 and TRBJ2-7, reads ETGVTQSPTHLIKTRGQQVTLRCSSQSGHNTVSWYQQALGQGPQFIFQYYREEENGRGNFPPRFSGLQFPNYSSELNVNALELDDSALYLCASRGGSDEQYFGPGTRLTVT.

This chain joins TRBV7-2 and TRBJ2-3, with a weak D call TRBD2 (6 bases). The CDR3 sequence is 16 residues long. The V end was cut by 1 base, the J end by 2 bases, with 13 bases between. The V gene's germline CDR1 is SGHTA and CDR2 FQGNSA. The CDR3 loop reads CASSLEVLAITDTQYF. CDR3 in DNA: TGTGCCAGCAGCTTAGAGGTTCTAGCGATCACAGATACGCAGTATTTT. Using reference TRBV7-2 and TRBJ2-3 for the parts outside the CDR3, the full variable domain is GAGVSQSPSNKVTEKGKDVELRCDPISGHTALYWYRQSLGQGLEFLIYFQGNSAPDKSGLPSDRFSAERTGGSVSTLTIQRTQQEDSAVYLCASSLEVLAITDTQYFGPGTRLTVL.

The CDR3 protein is CASSSRQGQLFF. DNA for the CDR3: TGTGCCAGCAGTTCTAGACAGGGTCAACTGTTTTTT. This chain connects TRBV27 to TRBJ1-4; TRBD1 matches 7 bases. Germline trimming cut 4 bases from V and 12 bases from J; bases unmatched to any gene: 5. CDR1 and CDR2 (germline): MNHEY, SMNVEV (reference sequence). This CDR3 has 12 residues.

The V and J genes are TRBV10-3 and TRBJ2-7; tentatively, D is TRBD1 (6 bases). This CDR3 contains 14 residues. Trimming pared 5 bases from V and 3 bases from J, leaving 14 bases between. Germline V gene data show CDR1 as ENHRY and CDR2 as SYGVKD. The CDR3 DNA follows: TGTGCCATCAGTAATACAGGGAGCTTCTACGAGCAGTACTTC. It codes for CAISNTGSFYEQYF.